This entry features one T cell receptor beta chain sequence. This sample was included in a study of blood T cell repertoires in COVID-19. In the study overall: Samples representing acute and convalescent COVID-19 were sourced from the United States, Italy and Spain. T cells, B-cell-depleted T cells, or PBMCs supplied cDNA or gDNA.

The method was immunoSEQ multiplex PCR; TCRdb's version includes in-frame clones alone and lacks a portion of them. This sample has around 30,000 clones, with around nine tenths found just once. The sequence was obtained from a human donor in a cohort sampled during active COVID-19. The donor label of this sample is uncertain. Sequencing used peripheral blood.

The CDR3 DNA reads TGCGCCAGCAGCCAAGGGCCTAGCGGGGTCAAAGAGACCCAGTACTTC. This codes for CASSQGPSGVKETQYF. The chain employs TRBV4-1 and TRBJ2-5, with 9 bases matching TRBD2. The length of the CDR3 is 16 residues. Germline loops: CDR1 MGHRA, CDR2 YSYEKL. V dropped 1 base and J dropped 3; count of bases not matched to a gene: 6.